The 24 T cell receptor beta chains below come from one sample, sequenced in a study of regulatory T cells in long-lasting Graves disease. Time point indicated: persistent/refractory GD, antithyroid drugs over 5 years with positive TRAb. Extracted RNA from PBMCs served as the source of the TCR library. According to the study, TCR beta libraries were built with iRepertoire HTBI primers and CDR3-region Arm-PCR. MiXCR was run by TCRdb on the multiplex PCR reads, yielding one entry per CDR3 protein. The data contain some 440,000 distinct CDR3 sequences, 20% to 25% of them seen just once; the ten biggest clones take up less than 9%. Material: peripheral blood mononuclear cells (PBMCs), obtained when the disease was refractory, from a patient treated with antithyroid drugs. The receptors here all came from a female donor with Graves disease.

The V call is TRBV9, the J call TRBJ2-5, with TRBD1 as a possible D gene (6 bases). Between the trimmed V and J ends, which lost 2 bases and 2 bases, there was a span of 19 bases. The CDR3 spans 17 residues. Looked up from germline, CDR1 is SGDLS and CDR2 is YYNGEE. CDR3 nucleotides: TGTGCCAGCAGCGTCCCGGGACATCGACTTACTCAAGAGACCCAGTACTTC. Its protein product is CASSVPGHRLTQETQYF.

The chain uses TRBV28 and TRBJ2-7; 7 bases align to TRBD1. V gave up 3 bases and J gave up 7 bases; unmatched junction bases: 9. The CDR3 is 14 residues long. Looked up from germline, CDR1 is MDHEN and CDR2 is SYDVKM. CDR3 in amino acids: CASSLPPPDREQYF. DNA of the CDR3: TGTGCCAGCAGTTTGCCCCCACCGGACAGGGAGCAGTACTTC.

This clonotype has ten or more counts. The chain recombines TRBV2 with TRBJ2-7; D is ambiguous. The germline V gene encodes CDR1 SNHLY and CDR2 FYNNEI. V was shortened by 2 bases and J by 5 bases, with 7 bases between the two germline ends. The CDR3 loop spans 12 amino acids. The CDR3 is CASSERANEQYF. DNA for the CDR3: TGTGCCAGCAGTGAACGGGCTAACGAGCAGTACTTC.

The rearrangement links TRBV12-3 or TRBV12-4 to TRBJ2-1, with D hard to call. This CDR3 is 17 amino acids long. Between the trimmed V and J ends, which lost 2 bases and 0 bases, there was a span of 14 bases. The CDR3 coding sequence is TGTGCCAGCAGTTTAATGATGGGCGGAAGCTCCTACAATGAGCAGTTCTTC. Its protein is CASSLMMGGSSYNEQFF.

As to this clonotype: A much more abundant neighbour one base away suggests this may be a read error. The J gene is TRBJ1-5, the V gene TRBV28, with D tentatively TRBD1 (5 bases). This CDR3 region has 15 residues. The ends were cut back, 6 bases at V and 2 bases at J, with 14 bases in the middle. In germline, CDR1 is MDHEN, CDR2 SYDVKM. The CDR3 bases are TGTGCCAGCAGGCTCGGGGGAGGGCGCAATCAGCCCCAGCATTTT. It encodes CASRLGGGRNQPQHF.

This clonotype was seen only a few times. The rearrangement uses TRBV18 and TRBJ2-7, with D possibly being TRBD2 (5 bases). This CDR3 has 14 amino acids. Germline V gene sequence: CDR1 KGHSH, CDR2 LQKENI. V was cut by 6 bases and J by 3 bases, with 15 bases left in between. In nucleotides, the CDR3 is TGTGCCAGCTCGCTTGGACTGAAGATCTACGAGCAGTACTTC. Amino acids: CASSLGLKIYEQYF.

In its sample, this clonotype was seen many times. The CDR3 coding sequence is TGTGCCAGCAGCCCTAGGCAAGAACAATACGAGCAGTACTTC. Translation: CASSPRQEQYEQYF. The V and J genes are TRBV12-3 or TRBV12-4 and TRBJ2-7; D is undetermined. CDR3 length: 14 residues. V dropped 6 bases and J dropped 4 bases, with 16 bases sitting between them.

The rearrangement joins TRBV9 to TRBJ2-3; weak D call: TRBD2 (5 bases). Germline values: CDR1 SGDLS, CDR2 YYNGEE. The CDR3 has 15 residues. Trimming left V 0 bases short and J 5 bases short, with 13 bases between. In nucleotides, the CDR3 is TGTGCCAGCAGCGTAGCTGGGCTAGCCGTAGATACGCAGTATTTT. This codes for CASSVAGLAVDTQYF.

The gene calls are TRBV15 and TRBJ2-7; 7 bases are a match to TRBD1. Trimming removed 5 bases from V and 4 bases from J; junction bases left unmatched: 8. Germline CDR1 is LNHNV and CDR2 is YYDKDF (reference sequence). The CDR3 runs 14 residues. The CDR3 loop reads CATSRAVQGYEQYF. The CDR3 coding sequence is TGTGCCACCAGCCGCGCAGTACAGGGGTACGAGCAGTACTTC.

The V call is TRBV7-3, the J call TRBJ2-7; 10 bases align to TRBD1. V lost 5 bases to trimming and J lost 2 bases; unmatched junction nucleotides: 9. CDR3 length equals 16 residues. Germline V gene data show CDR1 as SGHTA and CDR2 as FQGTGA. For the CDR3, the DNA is TGTGCCAGCAGCCACTCTGGGACAGGGGCTACCTACGAGCAGTACTTC. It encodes CASSHSGTGATYEQYF. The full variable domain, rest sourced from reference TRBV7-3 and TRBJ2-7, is GAGVSQTPSNKVTEKGKYVELRCDPISGHTALYWYRQSLGQGPEFLIYFQGTGAADDSGLPNDRFFAVRPEGSVSTLKIQRTERGDSAVYLCASSHSGTGATYEQYFGPGTRLTVT.

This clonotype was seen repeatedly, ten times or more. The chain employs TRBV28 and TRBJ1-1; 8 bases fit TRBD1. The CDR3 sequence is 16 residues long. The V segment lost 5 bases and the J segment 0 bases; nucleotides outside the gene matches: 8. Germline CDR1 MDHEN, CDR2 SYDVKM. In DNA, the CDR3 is TGTGCCAGCAGTGTCACCGGGACAGGTCTGAACACTGAAGCTTTCTTT. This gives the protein CASSVTGTGLNTEAFF.

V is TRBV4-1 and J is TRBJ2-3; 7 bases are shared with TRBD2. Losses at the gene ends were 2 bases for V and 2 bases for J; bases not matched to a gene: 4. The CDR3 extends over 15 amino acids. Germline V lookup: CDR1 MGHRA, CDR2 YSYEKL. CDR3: CASSQILADTDTQYF. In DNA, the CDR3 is TGCGCCAGCAGCCAAATCCTAGCGGACACAGATACGCAGTATTTT.

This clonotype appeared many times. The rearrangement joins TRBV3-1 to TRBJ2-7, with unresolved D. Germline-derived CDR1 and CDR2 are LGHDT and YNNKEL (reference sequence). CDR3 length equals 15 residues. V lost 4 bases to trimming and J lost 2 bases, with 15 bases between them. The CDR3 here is CASSLATRRTYEQYF. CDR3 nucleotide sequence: TGTGCCAGCAGCCTCGCGACAAGGAGAACCTACGAGCAGTACTTC.

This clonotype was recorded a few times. The CDR3, as DNA: TGTGCCAGCAGTTTAAAGCCCCTATCCTACGAGCAGTACTTC. Protein: CASSLKPLSYEQYF. The chain employs TRBV27 and TRBJ2-7; D gene uncertain. The germline V gene has CDR1 MNHEY and CDR2 SMNVEV (reference sequence). V gave up 2 bases and J gave up 1 base, with 9 bases separating them. The CDR3 is 14 residues long.

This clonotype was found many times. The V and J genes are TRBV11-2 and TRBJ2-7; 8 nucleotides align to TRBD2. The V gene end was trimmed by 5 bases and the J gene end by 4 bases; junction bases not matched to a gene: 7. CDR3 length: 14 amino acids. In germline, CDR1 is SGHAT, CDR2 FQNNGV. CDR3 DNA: TGTGCCAGCAGCCCAAGCAGCGGGAGATACGAGCAGTACTTC. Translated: CASSPSSGRYEQYF.

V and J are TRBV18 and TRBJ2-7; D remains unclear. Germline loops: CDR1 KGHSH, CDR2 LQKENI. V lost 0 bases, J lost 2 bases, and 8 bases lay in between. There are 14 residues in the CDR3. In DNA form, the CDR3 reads TGTGCCAGCTCACCACCGTACGGAGCCTACGAGCAGTACTTC. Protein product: CASSPPYGAYEQYF.

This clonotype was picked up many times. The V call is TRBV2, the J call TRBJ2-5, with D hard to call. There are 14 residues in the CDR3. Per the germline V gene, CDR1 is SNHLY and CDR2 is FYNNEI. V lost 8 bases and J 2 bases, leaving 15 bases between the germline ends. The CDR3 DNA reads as TGTGCCAGCTCAGAGGTGCGGCCACAAGAGACCCAGTACTTC. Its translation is CASSEVRPQETQYF.

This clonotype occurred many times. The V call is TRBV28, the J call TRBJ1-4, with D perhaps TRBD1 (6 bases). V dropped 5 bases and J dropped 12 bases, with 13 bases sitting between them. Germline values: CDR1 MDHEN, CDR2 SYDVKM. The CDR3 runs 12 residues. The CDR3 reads CASSTQGDELFF. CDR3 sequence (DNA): TGTGCCAGCAGTACACAGGGAGACGAACTGTTTTTT.

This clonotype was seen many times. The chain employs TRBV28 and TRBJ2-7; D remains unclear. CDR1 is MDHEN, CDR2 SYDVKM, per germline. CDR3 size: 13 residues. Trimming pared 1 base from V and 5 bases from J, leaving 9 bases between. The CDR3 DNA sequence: TGTGCCAGCAGTTTATTCAGGTACAACGAGCAGTACTTC. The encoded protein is CASSLFRYNEQYF.

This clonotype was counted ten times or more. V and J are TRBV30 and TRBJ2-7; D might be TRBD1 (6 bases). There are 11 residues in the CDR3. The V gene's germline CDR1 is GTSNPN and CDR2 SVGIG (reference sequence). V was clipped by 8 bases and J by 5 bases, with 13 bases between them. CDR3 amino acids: CAGTTGHEQYF. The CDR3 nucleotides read TGTGCCGGAACGACAGGCCACGAGCAGTACTTC.

The CDR3 coding sequence is TGCGCCAGCAGCCAAGTAGGGGTGGCGGGCACTGAAGCTTTCTTT. Its translation: CASSQVGVAGTEAFF. This sequence joins TRBV4-3 and TRBJ1-1; D possibly corresponds to TRBD1 (5 bases). CDR1 LGHNA and CDR2 YSLEER come from the germline V gene. The CDR3 has 15 amino acids. Trimming pared 1 base from V and 4 bases from J, leaving 13 bases between.

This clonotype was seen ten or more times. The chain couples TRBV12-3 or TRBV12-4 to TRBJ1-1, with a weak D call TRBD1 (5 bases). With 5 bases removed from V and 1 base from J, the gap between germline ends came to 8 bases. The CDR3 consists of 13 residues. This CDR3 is CASSVGQNTEAFF. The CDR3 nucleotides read TGTGCCAGCAGTGTAGGACAGAACACTGAAGCTTTCTTT.

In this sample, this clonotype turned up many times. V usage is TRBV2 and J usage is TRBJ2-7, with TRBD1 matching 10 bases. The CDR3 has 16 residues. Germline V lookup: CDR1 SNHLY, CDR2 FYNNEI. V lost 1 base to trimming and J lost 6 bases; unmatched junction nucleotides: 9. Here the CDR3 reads CASSEGGTGVHAEQYF. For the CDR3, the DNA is TGTGCCAGCAGTGAAGGAGGGACAGGGGTGCATGCCGAGCAGTACTTC.

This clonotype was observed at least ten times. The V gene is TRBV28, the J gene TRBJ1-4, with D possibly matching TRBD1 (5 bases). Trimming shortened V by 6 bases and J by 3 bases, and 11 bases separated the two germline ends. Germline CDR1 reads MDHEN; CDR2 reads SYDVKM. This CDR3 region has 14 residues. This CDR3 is CASSPRVANEKLFF. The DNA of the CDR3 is TGTGCCAGCAGCCCCAGGGTGGCTAATGAAAAACTGTTTTTT.